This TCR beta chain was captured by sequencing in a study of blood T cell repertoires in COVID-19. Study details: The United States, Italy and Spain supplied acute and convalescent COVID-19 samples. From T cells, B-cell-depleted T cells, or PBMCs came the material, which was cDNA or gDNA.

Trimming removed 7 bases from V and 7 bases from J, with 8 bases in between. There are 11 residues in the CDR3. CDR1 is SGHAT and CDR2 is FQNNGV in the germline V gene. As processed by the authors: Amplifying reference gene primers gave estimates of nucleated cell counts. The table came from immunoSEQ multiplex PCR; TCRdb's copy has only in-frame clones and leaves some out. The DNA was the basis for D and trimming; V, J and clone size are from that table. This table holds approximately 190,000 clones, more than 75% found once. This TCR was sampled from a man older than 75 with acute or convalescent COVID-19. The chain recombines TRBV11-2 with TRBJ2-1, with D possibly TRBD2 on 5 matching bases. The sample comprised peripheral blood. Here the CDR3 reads CASTGYNEQFF. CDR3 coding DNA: TGTGCCAGCACGGGGTATAATGAGCAGTTCTTC.